Shown below are 20 T cell receptor beta chains from a single sample sequenced in a study of CD8 T cells in Susac syndrome. cDNA came from about 0.5 to 1 ug RNA primed by random hexamers. TCRdb reanalysed the immunoSEQ multiplex PCR reads using MiXCR and keeps one entry per CDR3 protein. This sample has about 60,000 distinct CDR3 sequences, with about 92% found just once. Sequencing used CD8+ T cells from PBMCs. These receptors came from a human donor in good health.

The CDR3 coding sequence is TGTGCCAGCAGTCCCTCGACGTGGCTAGAGACCCAGTACTTC. Translated: CASSPSTWLETQYF. The chain carries TRBV28 and TRBJ2-5; no clear D. The CDR3 is 14 amino acids. V was clipped by 5 bases and J by 4 bases, with 14 bases between them. Germline CDR1 MDHEN, CDR2 SYDVKM. Drawing the rest from reference TRBV28 and TRBJ2-5, the complete variable domain is DVKVTQSSRYLVKRTGEKVFLECVQDMDHENMFWYRQDPGLGLRLIYFSYDVKMKEKGDIPEGYSVSREKKERFSLILESASTNQTSMYLCASSPSTWLETQYFGPGTRLLVL.

The V call is TRBV18, the J call TRBJ2-3; D gene ambiguous. Trimming left V 6 bases short and J 2 bases short, with 9 bases between. This CDR3 has 13 amino acids. Per germline, CDR1 KGHSH and CDR2 LQKENI. Here the CDR3 DNA reads TGTGCCAGCTCTTCCCTCGACACAGATACGCAGTATTTT. This codes for CASSSLDTDTQYF. Drawing the rest from reference TRBV18 and TRBJ2-3, the complete variable domain is NAGVMQNPRHLVRRRGQEARLRCSPMKGHSHVYWYRQLPEEGLKFMVYLQKENIIDESGMPKERFSAEFPKEGPSILRIQQVVRGDSAAYFCASSSLDTDTQYFGPGTRLTVL.

Note on this clonotype: Here the CDR3 omits its conserved ending phenylalanine or tryptophan, so a read error is the likely source. The DNA is omitted, as the CDR3 cannot be located on it reliably, and the CDR3 follows TCRdb's listing. This chain connects TRBV29-1 to TRBJ2-1. Per germline, CDR1 SQVTM and CDR2 ANQGSEA. The CDR3 comprises 10 residues, both ends counted. The CDR3 sequence is CSVFVGGRGL.

The chain is built from TRBV29-1 and TRBJ2-2, with TRBD2 identical over 13 bases. With 6 bases clipped from V and 2 bases from J, the junction kept 6 bases outside the gene matches. CDR1 is SQVTM, CDR2 ANQGSEA, per germline. The CDR3 is 16 residues long. CDR3 coding DNA: TGCAGCGTCCCGCGGACTAGCGGGAGAAACACCGGGGAGCTGTTTTTT. Its protein is CSVPRTSGRNTGELFF.

This chain uses TRBV29-1 with TRBJ2-1; 9 bases agree with TRBD1. The J segment lost 5 bases and the V segment lost 6 bases, leaving 8 bases of the junction unmatched. Per the germline V gene, CDR1 is SQVTM and CDR2 is ANQGSEA. CDR3 length: 14 amino acids. DNA of the CDR3: TGCAGCGTACCCGGGACAGGGAGTAACAATGAGCAGTTCTTC. As protein: CSVPGTGSNNEQFF.

The rearrangement links TRBV6-5 to TRBJ1-1; TRBD1 agrees at 7 bases. Germline V gene lookup returns CDR1 MNHEY and CDR2 SVGAGI. This CDR3 comprises 14 residues. V trimming: 8 bases; J trimming: 7 bases; junction bases outside the gene matches: 13. This chain's CDR3 is CASCQGDTVFEAFF. Written as DNA, the CDR3 is TGTGCCAGCTGTCAGGGGGACACCGTTTTTGAAGCTTTCTTT.

The J gene is TRBJ1-5, the V gene TRBV4-1; D remains unclear. The CDR3 loop spans 15 amino acids. CDR1 and CDR2 from the germline V gene are MGHRA and YSYEKL. V shed 0 bases and J shed 10 bases, with 16 bases lying between them. As DNA, the CDR3 is TGCGCCAGCAGCCAAGATCAATCCGGGAACAATCCCCAGCATTTT. Its protein is CASSQDQSGNNPQHF.

The rearrangement uses TRBV19 and TRBJ2-7; D ambiguous. Trimming removed 5 bases at V and 0 bases at J, with 14 bases between. The CDR3 loop spans 15 amino acids. CDR1 LNHDA and CDR2 SQIVND come from the germline V gene (reference sequence). The CDR3 DNA follows: TGTGCCAGTAGTTGGGCAGCCCTCAGCTCCTACGAGCAGTACTTC. It yields the protein CASSWAALSSYEQYF.

CDR3 sequence (DNA): TGCGCCAGCAGACCGACCGGGGGCACCGGGGAGCTGTTTTTT. This codes for CASRPTGGTGELFF. This chain uses TRBV5-1 with TRBJ2-2; the D gene is possibly TRBD2 (6 bases). Germline-derived CDR1 and CDR2 are SGHRS and YFSETQ. V was clipped by 5 bases and J by 4 bases, with 12 bases between them. The CDR3 spans 14 residues.

The CDR3 region is CAISVDNEQFF. The CDR3 nucleotides read TGTGCCATCAGTGTGGACAATGAGCAGTTCTTC. The V gene is TRBV10-3, the J gene TRBJ2-1; D gene uncertain. The V gene lost 4 bases and the J gene lost 5 bases, with 3 bases spanning the gap. Germline V gene sequence: CDR1 ENHRY, CDR2 SYGVKD. The CDR3 extends over 11 amino acids.

This chain uses TRBV7-9 with TRBJ2-7, with D perhaps matching TRBD1 (5 bases). This CDR3 contains 13 residues. Germline-derived CDR1 and CDR2 are SEHNR and FQNEAQ (reference sequence). V was trimmed by 6 bases and J by 3 bases, leaving 12 bases between them. The CDR3 reads CASSRGQDYEQYF. As DNA, the CDR3 is TGTGCCAGCAGTAGGGGTCAGGACTACGAGCAGTACTTC.

V usage is TRBV29-1 and J usage is TRBJ2-5, with D perhaps given as TRBD1 or TRBD2 (5 bases each). V lost 5 bases, J lost 3 bases, and 10 bases lay in between. The CDR3 runs 12 residues. Germline assignment: CDR1 SQVTM and CDR2 ANQGSEA. CDR3 in amino acids: CSVRDGEETQYF. In DNA, the CDR3 is TGCAGCGTTAGGGACGGGGAAGAGACCCAGTACTTC.

The J gene is TRBJ2-3, the V gene TRBV7-2, with D perhaps matching TRBD1 or TRBD2 (5 bases each). Per germline, CDR1 SGHTA and CDR2 FQGNSA. V was shortened by 5 bases and J by 0 bases, with 18 bases between the two germline ends. This CDR3 spans 17 amino acids. As DNA, the CDR3 is TGTGCCAGCAGCACACGGGACCCAGGTCTTAGCACAGATACGCAGTATTTT. It yields the protein CASSTRDPGLSTDTQYF.

This chain uses TRBV6-6 with TRBJ2-1; 10 bases fit TRBD2. The germline V gene has CDR1 MNHNY and CDR2 SVGAGI (reference sequence). The trim removed 0 bases at V and 9 bases at J, leaving 8 bases unmatched. The length of the CDR3 is 16 residues. The CDR3 coding sequence is TGTGCCAGCAGTTACTCATTCACTAGCGGGGTCCCTGAGCAGTTCTTC. As protein: CASSYSFTSGVPEQFF.

This sequence joins TRBV6-2 or TRBV6-3 and TRBJ2-1, with D uncertain. V was shortened by 4 bases and J by 5 bases, with 12 bases between the two germline ends. This CDR3 has 14 amino acids. The germline gives CDR1 MNHEY, CDR2 SVGEGT. This chain's CDR3 is CASSSFIRNNEQFF. Written as DNA, the CDR3 is TGTGCCAGCAGTTCCTTTATAAGGAACAATGAGCAGTTCTTC.

The chain links TRBV29-1 to TRBJ2-7; 9 nucleotides agree with TRBD1. This CDR3 spans 16 amino acids. The germline gives CDR1 SQVTM, CDR2 ANQGSEA. After removal of 1 base from V and 0 bases from J, the junction contained 7 bases not matched to a gene. CDR3 in DNA: TGCAGCGTTGAAGGGGGGACAGGGTACCGCTCCTACGAGCAGTACTTC. This translates into CSVEGGTGYRSYEQYF.

The count of this clonotype is one. The chain couples TRBV27 to TRBJ1-2; TRBD1 might be the D (5 bases). V was cut by 4 bases and J by 3 bases, with 15 bases left in between. This CDR3 spans 15 amino acids. The germline V gene has CDR1 MNHEY and CDR2 SMNVEV (reference sequence). The CDR3 protein is CASSYEAGRYYGYTF. DNA for the CDR3: TGTGCCAGCAGTTATGAGGCAGGGAGATACTATGGCTACACCTTC.

The rearrangement uses TRBV27 and TRBJ2-7; TRBD1 is a possible D gene (5 bases). Germline V gene data show CDR1 as MNHEY and CDR2 as SMNVEV (reference sequence). This CDR3 has 15 residues. Trimming removed 5 bases from V and 4 bases from J, with 18 bases in between. This CDR3 reads CASSGALRPFYEQYF. CDR3 bases: TGTGCCAGCAGTGGGGCGCTTAGGCCTTTTTACGAGCAGTACTTC.

The rearrangement joins TRBV7-9 to TRBJ1-5; no reliable D call. Germline V gene sequence: CDR1 SEHNR, CDR2 FQNEAQ (reference sequence). V lost 4 bases and J 4 bases, leaving 11 bases between the germline ends. The CDR3 runs 14 residues. The CDR3 sequence is CASSSPPLNQPQHF. In DNA form, the CDR3 reads TGTGCCAGCAGCTCCCCACCTTTAAATCAGCCCCAGCATTTT.

This rearrangement joins TRBV4-3 to TRBJ2-3; D gene uncertain. Germline CDR1 is LGHNA and CDR2 is YSLEER. Trimming left V 5 bases short and J 1 base short, with 13 bases between. The CDR3 runs to 15 residues. The CDR3 is CASSALEDRTDTQYF. The CDR3 DNA reads TGCGCCAGCAGCGCCCTCGAGGACCGCACAGATACGCAGTATTTT.